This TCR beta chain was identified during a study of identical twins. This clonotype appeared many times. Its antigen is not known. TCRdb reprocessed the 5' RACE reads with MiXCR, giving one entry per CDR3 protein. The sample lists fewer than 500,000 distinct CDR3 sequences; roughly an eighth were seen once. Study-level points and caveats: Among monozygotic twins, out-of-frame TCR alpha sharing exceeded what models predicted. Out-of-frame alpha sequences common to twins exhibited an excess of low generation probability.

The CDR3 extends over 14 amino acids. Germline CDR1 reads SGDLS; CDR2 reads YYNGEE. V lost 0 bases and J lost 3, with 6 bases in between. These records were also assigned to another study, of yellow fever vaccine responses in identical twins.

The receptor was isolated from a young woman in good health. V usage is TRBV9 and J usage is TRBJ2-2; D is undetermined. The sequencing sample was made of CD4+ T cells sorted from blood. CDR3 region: CASSVAIYTGELFF. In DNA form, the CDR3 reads TGTGCCAGCAGCGTAGCGATTTACACCGGGGAGCTGTTTTTT. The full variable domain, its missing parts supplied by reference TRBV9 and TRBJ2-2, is DSGVTQTPKHLITATGQRVTLRCSPRSGDLSVYWYQQSLDQGLQFLIQYYNGEERAKGNILERFSAQQFPDLHSELNLSSLELGDSALYFCASSVAIYTGELFFGEGSRLTVL.